These T cell receptor beta chains were read from a single sample in a study of tumor-infiltrating lymphocytes in primary liver carcinoma. TCRdb itself ran the multiplex PCR reads through MiXCR, one entry per CDR3 protein. Of approximately 40,000 distinct CDR3 sequences listed, roughly 74% are singletons. Sequenced material: liver tumor tissue from sampling region 4. Receptor source: a middle-aged man with primary liver carcinoma and hepatitis B virus infection. The CDR3 runs from the conserved cysteine through the conserved F or W. Clone size is shown for a subset of rows, as once, few, many or a class of expanded clone.

>TRBV28|-|TRBJ1-1
CSRTGGQPNTEAFF
>TRBV11-1|-|TRBJ2-5
CAISPGQGNQETQYF
>TRBV11-1|few|TRBJ2-7
CTSSSSRDSSYEQYF
>TRBV5-5|-|TRBJ2-7
CASSFRDGGNEQYF
>TRBV29-1|once|TRBJ2-3
CGADTFGTSGRTDTQYF
>TRBV6-1|-|TRBJ2-1
CASSEEAGGCDEQFF
>TRBV28|-|TRBJ2-2
CTSSFNRPNTGELFF
>TRBV14|-|TRBJ2-1
CASSAVGWVNNEQFF
>TRBV5-1|-|TRBJ1-1
CAISLELSGSTFF
>TRBV28|few|TRBJ2-7
CVSRLQGPVGQYF
>TRBV4-2|medium-sized|TRBJ1-2
CASSQGARSPYGYTF
>TRBV11-2|few|TRBJ2-7
CASSSNRDSYEQYF
>TRBV29-1|-|TRBJ2-3
CGVVAKGATQYF
>TRBV5-1|-|TRBJ1-5
CANSWGEQGVNQPQHF
>TRBV7-9|-|TRBJ2-7
CASSLPGKDQYF
>TRBV6-1|-|TRBJ2-1
CASNGGTVDEQFF
>TRBV12-3/TRBV12-4|-|TRBJ1-1
CASSSGDSNIEAFF
>TRBV5-5|medium-sized|TRBJ2-7
CASSSPDRPTGYEQYF
>TRBV5-4|-|TRBJ2-3
CATSPLSVNTQYF
>TRBV5-1|-|TRBJ1-2
CASSGRVDYGYTF
>TRBV29-1|-|TRBJ2-7
CSAMRSGTGTPYVQYF
>TRBV5-4|-|TRBJ1-1
CASSPRTDLSGTEAFF
>TRBV11-2|few|TRBJ2-5
CASTNPGREETQYF
>TRBV20-1|-|TRBJ2-4
CSAPGVLEGKNIQYF
>TRBV10-3|medium-sized|TRBJ2-3
CAIARGVTDTQYF
>TRBV4-3|-|TRBJ2-1
CASGQDPYSEYNEQFF
>TRBV28|-|TRBJ2-3
CASSLIPWTSGIRGIGTDTQYF
>TRBV11-2|-|TRBJ2-7
CAGSGSGWNGQYF
>TRBV28|once|TRBJ1-2
CASCRQRRWYGYTF